This T cell receptor beta chain was profiled in a study of early T cells in non-severe SARS-CoV-2 infection. Unique molecular identifiers tagged individual cDNA molecules. TCRdb passed the 5' RACE reads through MiXCR, listing each CDR3 protein once. The sample lists 85,000 to 100,000 distinct CDR3 sequences; approximately 17% were seen once. The CDR3 is made up of 14 amino acids. V lost 5 bases, J lost 3 bases, and 5 bases stayed unmatched. Looked up from germline, CDR1 is LGHNA and CDR2 is YNFKEQ. Overall study findings and caveats: VDJdb matching, biased toward anti-spike CD8 responses, missed private and CD4 specificities.

Comment on this clonotype: Its target is not known.

The clonotype comes from an adult who was a healthcare worker with PCR-confirmed SARS-CoV-2 infection or an uninfected control (not recorded which). Sequencing was performed on whole blood, taken at baseline. The chain joins TRBV4-2 to TRBJ2-7, with 9 bases matching TRBD1. The CDR3 loop is CASSAGQGDYEQYF. CDR3 DNA: TGTGCCAGCAGCGCGGGACAGGGTGACTACGAGCAGTACTTC.